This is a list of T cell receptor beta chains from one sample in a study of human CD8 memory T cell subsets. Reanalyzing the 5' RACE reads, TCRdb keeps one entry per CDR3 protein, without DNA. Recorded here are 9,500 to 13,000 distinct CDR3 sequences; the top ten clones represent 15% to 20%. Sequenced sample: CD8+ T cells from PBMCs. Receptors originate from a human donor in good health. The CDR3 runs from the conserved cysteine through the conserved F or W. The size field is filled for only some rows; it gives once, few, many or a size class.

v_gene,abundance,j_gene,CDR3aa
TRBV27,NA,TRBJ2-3,CASSLTSGNTDTQYF
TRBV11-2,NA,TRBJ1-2,CASSGDLYGYTF
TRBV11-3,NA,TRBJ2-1,CASSLDASSSYNEQFF
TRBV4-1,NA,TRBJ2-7,CASSQDSGYEQYF
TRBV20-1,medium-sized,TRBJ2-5,CSAREQGQTQYF
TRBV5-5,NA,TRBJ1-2,CASSLYLDRIYGYTF
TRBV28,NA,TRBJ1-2,CASSLMGQEYYGYTF
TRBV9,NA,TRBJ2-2,CASSASPRDFRGTGELFF
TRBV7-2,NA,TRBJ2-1,CASTSWGGVGDEQFF
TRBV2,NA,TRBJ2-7,CASTLQSYYEQYF
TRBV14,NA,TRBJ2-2,CASSPYLHTGELFF
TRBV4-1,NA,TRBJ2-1,CASSHSGASFQFF
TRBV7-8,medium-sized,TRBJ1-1,CASSLARGADGEAFF
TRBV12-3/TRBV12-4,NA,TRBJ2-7,CASSTWGVYEQYF
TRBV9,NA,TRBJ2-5,CASSYLGRTQETQYF
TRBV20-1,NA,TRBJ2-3,CSARNLTGPDTQYF
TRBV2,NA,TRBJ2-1,CASSDRTVATYNEQFF
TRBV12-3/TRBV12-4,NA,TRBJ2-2,CASSHAGIRRTGELFF
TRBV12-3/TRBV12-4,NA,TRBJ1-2,CASRMTVSYGYTF
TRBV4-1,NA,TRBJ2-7,CASSYGRDSSYEQYF
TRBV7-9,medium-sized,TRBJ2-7,CASSSAVGKSSYEQYF
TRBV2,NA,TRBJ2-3,CASSEYVAPQPRPDTQYF
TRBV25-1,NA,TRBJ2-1,CASSRQGSYNEQFF
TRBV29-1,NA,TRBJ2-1,CSVYLPTWYNEQFF
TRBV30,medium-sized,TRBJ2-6,CAWNGGSGANVLTF
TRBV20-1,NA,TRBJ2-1,CSARAGGIWDNEQFF
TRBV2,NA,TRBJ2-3,CASRDGTGWPDTQYF
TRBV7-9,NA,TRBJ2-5,CASSPQTGTQETQYF
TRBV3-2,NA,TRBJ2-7,CASSRRRDRLEQYF
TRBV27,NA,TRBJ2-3,CASRPREYPTDTQYF
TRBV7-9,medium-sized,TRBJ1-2,CAPGGLNYGYTF
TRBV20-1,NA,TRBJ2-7,CSAPGLADYEQYF
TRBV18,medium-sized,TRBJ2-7,CASSPEGRAASYEQYF
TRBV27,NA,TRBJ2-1,CASSLATSGPRVINEQFF
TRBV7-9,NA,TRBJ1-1,CASSGGGKNTEAFF
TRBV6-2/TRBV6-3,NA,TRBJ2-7,CASSPNHYEQYF
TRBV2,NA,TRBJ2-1,CASSEAGGSWNEQFF
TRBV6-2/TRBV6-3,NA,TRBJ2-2,CASTLGGAGELFF
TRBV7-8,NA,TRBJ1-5,CASSSGMGFSNQPQHF